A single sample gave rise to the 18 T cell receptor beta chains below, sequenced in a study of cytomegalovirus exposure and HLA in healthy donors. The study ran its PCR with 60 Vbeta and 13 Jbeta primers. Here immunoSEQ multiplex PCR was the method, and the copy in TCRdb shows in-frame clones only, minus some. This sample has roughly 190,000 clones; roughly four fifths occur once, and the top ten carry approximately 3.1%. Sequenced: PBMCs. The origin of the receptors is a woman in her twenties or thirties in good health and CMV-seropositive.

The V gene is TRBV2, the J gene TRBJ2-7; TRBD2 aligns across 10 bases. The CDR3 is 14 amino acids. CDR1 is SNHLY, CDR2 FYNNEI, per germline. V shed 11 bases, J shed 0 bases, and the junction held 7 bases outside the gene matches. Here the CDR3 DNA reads TGTGCCGCCCAAGCGGGAGGGAACTCCTACGAGCAGTACTTC. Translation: CAAQAGGNSYEQYF.

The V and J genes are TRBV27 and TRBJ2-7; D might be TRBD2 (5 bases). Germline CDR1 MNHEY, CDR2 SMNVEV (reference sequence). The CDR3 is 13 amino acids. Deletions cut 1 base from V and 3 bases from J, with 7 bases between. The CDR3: CASSLFRGYEQYF. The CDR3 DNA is TGTGCCAGCAGTTTATTTCGGGGCTACGAGCAGTACTTC.

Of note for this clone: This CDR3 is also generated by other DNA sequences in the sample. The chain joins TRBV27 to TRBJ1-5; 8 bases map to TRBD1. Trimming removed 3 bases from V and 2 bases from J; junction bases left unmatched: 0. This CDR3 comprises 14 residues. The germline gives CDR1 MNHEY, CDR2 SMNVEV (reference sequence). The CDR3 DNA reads TGTGCCAGCAGTTTGGACAGGGGCAATCAGCCCCAGCATTTT. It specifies CASSLDRGNQPQHF.

DNA of the CDR3: TGTGCCAGCTCTATGAGGCGGACAGGGTCAAGGGATGAGCAGTTCTTC. It codes for CASSMRRTGSRDEQFF. The chain uses TRBV6-8 and TRBJ2-1, with TRBD1 identical over 8 bases. V was pared by 8 bases and J by 8 bases, with 17 bases of the junction left unmatched. Germline V lookup: CDR1 MNHGY, CDR2 SAAAGT. This CDR3 is 16 amino acids long.

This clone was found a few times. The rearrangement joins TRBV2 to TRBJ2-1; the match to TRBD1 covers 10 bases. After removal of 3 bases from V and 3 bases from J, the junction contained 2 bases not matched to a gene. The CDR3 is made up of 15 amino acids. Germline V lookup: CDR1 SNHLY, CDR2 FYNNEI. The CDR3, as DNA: TGTGCCAGCAGTGAGCGGGACAGGGGCTACAATGAGCAGTTCTTC. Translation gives CASSERDRGYNEQFF.

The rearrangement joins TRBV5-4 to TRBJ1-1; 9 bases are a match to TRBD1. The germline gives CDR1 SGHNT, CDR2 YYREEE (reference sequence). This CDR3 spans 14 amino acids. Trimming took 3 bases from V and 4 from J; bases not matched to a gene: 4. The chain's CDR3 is CASSYATGGTEAFF. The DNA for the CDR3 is TGTGCCAGCAGCTACGCGACAGGGGGCACTGAAGCTTTCTTT.

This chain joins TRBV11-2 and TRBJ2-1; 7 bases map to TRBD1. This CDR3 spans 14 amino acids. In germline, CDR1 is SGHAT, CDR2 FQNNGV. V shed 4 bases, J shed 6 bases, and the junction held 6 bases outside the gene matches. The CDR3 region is CASSSPTGTNEQFF. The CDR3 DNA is TGTGCCAGCAGCTCTCCGACAGGGACCAATGAGCAGTTCTTC.

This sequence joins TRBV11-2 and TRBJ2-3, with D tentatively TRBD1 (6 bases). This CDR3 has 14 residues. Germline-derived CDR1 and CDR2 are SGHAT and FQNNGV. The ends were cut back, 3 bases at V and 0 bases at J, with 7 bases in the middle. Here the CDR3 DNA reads TGTGCCAGCAGCTTGGGGGCGAGCACAGATACGCAGTATTTT. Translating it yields CASSLGASTDTQYF.

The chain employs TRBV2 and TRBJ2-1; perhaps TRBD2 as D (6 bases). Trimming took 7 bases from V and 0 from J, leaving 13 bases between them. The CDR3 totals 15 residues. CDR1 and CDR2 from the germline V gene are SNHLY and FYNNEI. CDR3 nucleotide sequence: TGTGCCAGCAAACCGGGAGCTAGCTCCTACAATGAGCAGTTCTTC. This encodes CASKPGASSYNEQFF.

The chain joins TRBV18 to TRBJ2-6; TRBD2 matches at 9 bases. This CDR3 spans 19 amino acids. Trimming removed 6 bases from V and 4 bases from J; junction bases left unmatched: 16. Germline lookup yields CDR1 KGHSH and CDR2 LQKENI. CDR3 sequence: CASSSLPGLASSGANVLTF. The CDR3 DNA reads TGTGCCAGCTCTTCGCTTCCGGGACTAGCATCGTCCGGGGCCAACGTCCTGACTTTC. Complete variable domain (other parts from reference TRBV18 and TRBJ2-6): NAGVMQNPRHLVRRRGQEARLRCSPMKGHSHVYWYRQLPEEGLKFMVYLQKENIIDESGMPKERFSAEFPKEGPSILRIQQVVRGDSAAYFCASSSLPGLASSGANVLTFGAGSRLTVL.

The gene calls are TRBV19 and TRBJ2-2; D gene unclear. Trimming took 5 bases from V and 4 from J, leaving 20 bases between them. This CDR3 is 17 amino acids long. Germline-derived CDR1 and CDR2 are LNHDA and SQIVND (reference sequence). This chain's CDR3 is CASSPNNLAAFTGELFF. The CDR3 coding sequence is TGTGCCAGTAGTCCAAATAACCTGGCTGCCTTCACCGGGGAGCTGTTTTTT.

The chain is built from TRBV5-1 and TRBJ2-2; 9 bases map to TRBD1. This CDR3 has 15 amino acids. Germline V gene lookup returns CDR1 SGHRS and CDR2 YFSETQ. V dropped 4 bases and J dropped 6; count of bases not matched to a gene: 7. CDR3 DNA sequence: TGCGCCAGCAGCGAGAGGACAGGGGATGCCGGGGAGCTGTTTTTT. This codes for CASSERTGDAGELFF.

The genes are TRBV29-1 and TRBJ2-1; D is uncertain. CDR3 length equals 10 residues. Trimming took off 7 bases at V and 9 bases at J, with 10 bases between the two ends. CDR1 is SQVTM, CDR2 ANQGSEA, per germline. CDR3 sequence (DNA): TGCAGCGCATTAGAAGCTGAGCAGTTCTTC. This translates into CSALEAEQFF.

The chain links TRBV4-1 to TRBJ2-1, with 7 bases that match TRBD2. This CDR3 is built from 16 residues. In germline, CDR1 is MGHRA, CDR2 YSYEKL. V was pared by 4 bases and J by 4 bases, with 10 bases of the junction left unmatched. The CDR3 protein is CASSPYGTTPYNEQFF. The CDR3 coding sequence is TGCGCCAGCAGCCCCTACGGGACTACACCTTACAATGAGCAGTTCTTC.

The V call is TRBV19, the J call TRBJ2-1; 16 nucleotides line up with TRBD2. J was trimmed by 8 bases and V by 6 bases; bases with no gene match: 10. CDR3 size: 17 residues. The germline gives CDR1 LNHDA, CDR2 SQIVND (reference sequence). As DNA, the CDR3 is TGTGCCAGTAGAGACTCCGGGACTAGCGGGAGGGATGATGAGCAGTTCTTC. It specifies CASRDSGTSGRDDEQFF.

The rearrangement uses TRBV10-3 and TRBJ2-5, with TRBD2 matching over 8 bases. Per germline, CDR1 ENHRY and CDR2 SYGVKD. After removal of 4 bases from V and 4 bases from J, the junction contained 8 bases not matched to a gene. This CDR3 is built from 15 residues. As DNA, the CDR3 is TGTGCCATCAGTGGGACGATAGCGGGATCAGAGACCCAGTACTTC. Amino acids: CAISGTIAGSETQYF.

CDR3 nucleotides: TGCAGTGCCGCGCGATCGTGGGCTTTCTTT. This translates into CSAARSWAFF. This sequence joins TRBV20-1 and TRBJ1-1; D gene unclear. CDR1 is DFQATT and CDR2 is SNEGSKA in the germline V gene (reference sequence). Deletions cut 6 bases from V and 11 bases from J, with 13 bases between. The CDR3 is made up of 10 amino acids.

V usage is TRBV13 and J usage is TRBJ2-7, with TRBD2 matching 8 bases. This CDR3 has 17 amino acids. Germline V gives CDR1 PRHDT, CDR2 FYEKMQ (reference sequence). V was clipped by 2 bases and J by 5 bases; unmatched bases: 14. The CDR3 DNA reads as TGTGCCAGCAGCTTAACGGTCGAAGCGGGAGTTGAAAACGAGCAGTACTTC. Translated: CASSLTVEAGVENEQYF. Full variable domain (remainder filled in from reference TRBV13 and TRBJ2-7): AAGVIQSPRHLIKEKRETATLKCYPIPRHDTVYWYQQGPGQDPQFLISFYEKMQSDKGSIPDRFSAQQFSDYHSELNMSSLELGDSALYFCASSLTVEAGVENEQYFGPGTRLTVT.